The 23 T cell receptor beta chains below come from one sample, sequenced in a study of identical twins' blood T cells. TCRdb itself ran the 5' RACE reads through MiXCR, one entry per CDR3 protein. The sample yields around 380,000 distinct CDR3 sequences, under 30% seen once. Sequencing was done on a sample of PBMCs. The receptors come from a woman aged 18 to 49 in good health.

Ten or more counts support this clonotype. In nucleotides, the CDR3 is TGCAGCGTTGGGACTGCCGATCAGCCCCAGCATTTT. Its protein product is CSVGTADQPQHF. The rearrangement joins TRBV29-1 to TRBJ1-5; D is unclear. Germline V gives CDR1 SQVTM, CDR2 ANQGSEA. The CDR3 is 12 residues long. V shed 4 bases and J shed 5 bases, with 9 bases lying between them. The entire variable domain, with the rest obtained from reference TRBV29-1 and TRBJ1-5, is as follows: SAVISQKPSRDICQRGTSLTIQCQVDSQVTMMFWYRQQPGQSLTLIATANQGSEATYESGFVIDKFPISRPNLTFSTLTVSNMSPEDSSIYLCSVGTADQPQHFGDGTRLSIL.

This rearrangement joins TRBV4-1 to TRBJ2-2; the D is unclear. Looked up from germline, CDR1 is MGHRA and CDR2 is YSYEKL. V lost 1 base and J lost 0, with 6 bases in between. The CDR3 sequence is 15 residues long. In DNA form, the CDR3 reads TGCGCCAGCAGCCAAGTTCCTTCGAACACCGGGGAGCTGTTTTTT. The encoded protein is CASSQVPSNTGELFF.

The chain's CDR3 is CASSLVVRVEQFF. The CDR3 nucleotides read TGTGCCAGCAGCTTAGTGGTGAGGGTTGAGCAGTTCTTC. This rearrangement joins TRBV11-2 to TRBJ2-1; D perhaps matches TRBD2 (5 bases). The CDR3 spans 13 residues. Germline CDR1 is SGHAT and CDR2 is FQNNGV. Trimming cost V 1 base and J 9 bases, with 10 bases left between them.

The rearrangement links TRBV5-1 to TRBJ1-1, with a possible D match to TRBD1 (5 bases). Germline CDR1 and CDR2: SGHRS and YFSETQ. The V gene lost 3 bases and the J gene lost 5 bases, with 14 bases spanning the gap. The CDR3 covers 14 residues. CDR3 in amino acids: CASSSTFRGTEAFF. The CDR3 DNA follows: TGCGCCAGCAGCTCCACCTTTAGGGGAACTGAAGCTTTCTTT. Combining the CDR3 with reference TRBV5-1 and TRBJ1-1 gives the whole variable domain KAGVTQTPRYLIKTRGQQVTLSCSPISGHRSVSWYQQTPGQGLQFLFEYFSETQRNKGNFPGRFSGRQFSNSRSEMNVSTLELGDSALYLCASSSTFRGTEAFFGQGTRLTVV.

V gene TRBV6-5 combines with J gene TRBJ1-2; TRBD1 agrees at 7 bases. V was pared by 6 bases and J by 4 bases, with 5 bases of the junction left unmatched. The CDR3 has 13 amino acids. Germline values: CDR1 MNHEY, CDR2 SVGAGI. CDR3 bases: TGTGCCAGCAGCCGCGGGACAGTCTATGGCTACACCTTC. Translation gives CASSRGTVYGYTF.

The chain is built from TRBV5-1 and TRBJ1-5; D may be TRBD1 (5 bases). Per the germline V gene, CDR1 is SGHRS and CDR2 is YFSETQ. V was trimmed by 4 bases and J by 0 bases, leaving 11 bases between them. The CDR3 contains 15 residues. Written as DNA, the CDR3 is TGCGCCAGCAGCCCGGGGGGGACTAGCAATCAGCCCCAGCATTTT. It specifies CASSPGGTSNQPQHF.

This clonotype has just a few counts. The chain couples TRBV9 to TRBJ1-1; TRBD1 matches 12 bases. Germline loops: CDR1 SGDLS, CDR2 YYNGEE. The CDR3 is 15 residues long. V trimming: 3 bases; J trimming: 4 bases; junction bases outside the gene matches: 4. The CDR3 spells CASSEGQGAFTEAFF. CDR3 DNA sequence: TGTGCCAGCAGCGAGGGACAGGGGGCGTTCACTGAAGCTTTCTTT.

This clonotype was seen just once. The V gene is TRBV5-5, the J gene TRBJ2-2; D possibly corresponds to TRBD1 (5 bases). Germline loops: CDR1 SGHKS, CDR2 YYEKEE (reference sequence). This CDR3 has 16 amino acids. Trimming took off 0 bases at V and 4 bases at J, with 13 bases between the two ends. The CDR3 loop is CASSLEGHRFTGELFF. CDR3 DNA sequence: TGTGCCAGCAGCTTGGAAGGACACCGATTCACCGGGGAGCTGTTTTTT.

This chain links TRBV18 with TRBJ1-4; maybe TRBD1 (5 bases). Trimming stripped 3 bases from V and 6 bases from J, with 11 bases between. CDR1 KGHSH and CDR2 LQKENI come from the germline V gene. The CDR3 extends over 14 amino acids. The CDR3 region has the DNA TGTGCCAGCTCACCGACAGCCTGGGATGAAAAACTGTTTTTT. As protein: CASSPTAWDEKLFF.

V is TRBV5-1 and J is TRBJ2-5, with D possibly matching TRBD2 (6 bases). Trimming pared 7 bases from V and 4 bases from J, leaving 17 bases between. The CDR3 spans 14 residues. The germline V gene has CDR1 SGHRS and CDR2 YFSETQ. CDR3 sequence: CASHESSGGETQYF. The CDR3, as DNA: TGCGCCAGCCACGAGAGTTCCGGGGGAGAGACCCAGTACTTC.

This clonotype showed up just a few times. The CDR3 here is CASSKTAASPEAFF. The CDR3, as DNA: TGTGCCAGCAGCAAGACAGCGGCCAGCCCTGAAGCTTTCTTT. The genes are TRBV7-9 and TRBJ1-1, with D possibly being TRBD1 (5 bases). CDR1 is SEHNR, CDR2 FQNEAQ, per germline (reference sequence). The V end lost 5 bases, the J end lost 6 bases, and 16 bases lay between the germline ends. This CDR3 spans 14 amino acids.

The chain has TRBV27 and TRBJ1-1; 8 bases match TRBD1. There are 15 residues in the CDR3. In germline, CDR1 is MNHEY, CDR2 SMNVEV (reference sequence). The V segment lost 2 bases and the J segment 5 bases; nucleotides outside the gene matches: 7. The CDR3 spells CASSLQGALRTEAFF. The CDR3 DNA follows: TGTGCCAGCAGTTTACAGGGGGCTCTAAGGACTGAAGCTTTCTTT.

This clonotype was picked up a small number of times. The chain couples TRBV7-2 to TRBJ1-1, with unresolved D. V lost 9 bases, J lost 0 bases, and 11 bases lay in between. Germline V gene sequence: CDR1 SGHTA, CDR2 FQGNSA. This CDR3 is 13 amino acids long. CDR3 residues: CAREGYMNTEAFF. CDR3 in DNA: TGTGCCAGAGAGGGCTACATGAACACTGAAGCTTTCTTT.

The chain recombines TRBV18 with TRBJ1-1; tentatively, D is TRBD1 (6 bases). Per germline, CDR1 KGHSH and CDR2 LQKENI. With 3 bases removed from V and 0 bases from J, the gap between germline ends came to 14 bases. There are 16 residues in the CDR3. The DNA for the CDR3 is TGTGCCAGCTCACCCATGACAGGAATAATGAACACTGAAGCTTTCTTT. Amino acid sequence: CASSPMTGIMNTEAFF.

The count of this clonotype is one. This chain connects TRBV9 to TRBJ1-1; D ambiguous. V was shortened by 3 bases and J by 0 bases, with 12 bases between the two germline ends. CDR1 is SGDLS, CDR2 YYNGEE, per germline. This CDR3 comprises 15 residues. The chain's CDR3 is CASSDDGGVNTEAFF. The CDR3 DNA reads TGTGCCAGCAGCGACGACGGTGGAGTGAACACTGAAGCTTTCTTT.

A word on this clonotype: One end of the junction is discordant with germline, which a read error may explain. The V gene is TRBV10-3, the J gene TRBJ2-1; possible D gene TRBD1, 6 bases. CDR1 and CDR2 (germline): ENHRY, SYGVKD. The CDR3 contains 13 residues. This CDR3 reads CVISGVRGIEQFF. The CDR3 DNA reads TGTGTCATCAGTGGAGTTAGGGGGATTGAGCAGTTCTTC.

CDR3 protein: CASSFPDPITGGYTF. The CDR3 nucleotides are TGTGCCAGCAGTTTCCCGGACCCCATAACGGGTGGCTACACCTTC. The chain recombines TRBV6-6 with TRBJ1-2; D gene unclear. The CDR3 consists of 15 residues. V was cut by 4 bases and J by 7 bases, with 19 bases left in between. Germline values: CDR1 MNHNY, CDR2 SVGAGI (reference sequence).

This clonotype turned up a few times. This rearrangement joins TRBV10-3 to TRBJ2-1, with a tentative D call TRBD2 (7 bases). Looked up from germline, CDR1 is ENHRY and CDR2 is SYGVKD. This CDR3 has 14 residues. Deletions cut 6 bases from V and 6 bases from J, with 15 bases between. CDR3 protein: CAISGGRAFNEQFF. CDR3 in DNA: TGTGCCATCAGCGGGGGGCGTGCTTTCAATGAGCAGTTCTTC.

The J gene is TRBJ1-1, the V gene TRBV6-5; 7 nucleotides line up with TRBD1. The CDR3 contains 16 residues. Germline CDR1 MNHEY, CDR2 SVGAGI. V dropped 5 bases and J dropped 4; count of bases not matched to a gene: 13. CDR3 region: CASSPGQESLPTEAFF. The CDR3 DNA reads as TGTGCCAGCAGTCCCGGACAGGAGTCGCTTCCCACTGAAGCTTTCTTT.

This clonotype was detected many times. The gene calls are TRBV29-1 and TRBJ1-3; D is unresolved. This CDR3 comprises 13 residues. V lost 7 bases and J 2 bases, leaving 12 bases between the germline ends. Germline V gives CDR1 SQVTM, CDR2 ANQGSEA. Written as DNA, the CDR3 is TGCAGCGGACTAGCGGTCGCTGGAAACACCATATATTTT. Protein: CSGLAVAGNTIYF.

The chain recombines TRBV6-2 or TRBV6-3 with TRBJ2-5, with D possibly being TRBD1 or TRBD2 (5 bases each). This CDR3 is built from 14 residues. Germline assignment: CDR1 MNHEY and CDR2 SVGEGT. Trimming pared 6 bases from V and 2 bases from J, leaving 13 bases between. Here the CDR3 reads CASRGTALQETQYF. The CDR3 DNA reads TGTGCCAGCAGGGGGACGGCTTTACAAGAGACCCAGTACTTC.

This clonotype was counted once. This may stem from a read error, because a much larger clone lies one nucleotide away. The CDR3 DNA is TGTGCCAGCTTAAATTACAGGGGCAGTGGCGGGCAGTACTTC. Protein: CASLNYRGSGGQYF. This rearrangement joins TRBV2 to TRBJ2-7; 7 bases align to TRBD1. The CDR3 is made up of 14 amino acids. Germline V gives CDR1 SNHLY, CDR2 FYNNEI. V lost 8 bases to trimming and J lost 9 bases; unmatched junction nucleotides: 16.

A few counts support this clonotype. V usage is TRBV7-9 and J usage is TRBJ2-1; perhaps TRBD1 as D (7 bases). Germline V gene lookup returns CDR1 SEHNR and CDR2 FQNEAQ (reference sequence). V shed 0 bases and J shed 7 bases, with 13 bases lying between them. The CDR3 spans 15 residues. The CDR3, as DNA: TGTGCCAGCAGCTTAGCGCAGACAGGGAGGAATGAGCAGTTCTTC. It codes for CASSLAQTGRNEQFF.